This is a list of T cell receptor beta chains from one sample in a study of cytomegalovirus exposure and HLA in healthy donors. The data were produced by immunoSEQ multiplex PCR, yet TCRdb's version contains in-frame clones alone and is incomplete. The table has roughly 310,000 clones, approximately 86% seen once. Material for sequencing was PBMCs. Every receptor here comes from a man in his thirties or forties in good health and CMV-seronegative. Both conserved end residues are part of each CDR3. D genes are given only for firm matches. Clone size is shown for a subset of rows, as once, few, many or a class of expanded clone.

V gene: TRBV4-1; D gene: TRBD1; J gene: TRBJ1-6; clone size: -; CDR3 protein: CASSQLPTGTVESPLHF; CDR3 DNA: TGCGCCAGCAGCCAATTACCGACAGGGACAGTTGAATCACCCCTCCACTTT
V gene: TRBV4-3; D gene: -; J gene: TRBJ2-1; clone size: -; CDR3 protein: CASSLGAESNEQFF; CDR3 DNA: TGCGCCAGCAGCCTAGGGGCGGAGAGCAATGAGCAGTTCTTC
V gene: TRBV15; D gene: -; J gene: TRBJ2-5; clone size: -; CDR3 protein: CATSKTGDQETQYF; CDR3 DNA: TGTGCCACCAGCAAAACGGGGGACCAAGAGACCCAGTACTTC
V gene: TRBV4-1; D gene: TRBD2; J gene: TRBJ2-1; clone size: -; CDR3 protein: CASSQGRPGGSGALNEQFF; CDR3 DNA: TGCGCCAGCAGCCAAGGGCGGCCCGGGGGTAGCGGGGCGCTCAATGAGCAGTTCTTC
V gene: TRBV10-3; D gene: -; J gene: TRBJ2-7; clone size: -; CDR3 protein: CAISGTDSSYEQYF; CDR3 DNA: TGTGCCATCAGTGGGACAGATTCTTCCTACGAGCAGTACTTC
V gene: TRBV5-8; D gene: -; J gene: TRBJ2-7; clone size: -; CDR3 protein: CASSLKDITYEQYF; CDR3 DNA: TGTGCCAGCAGCTTGAAGGACATCACCTACGAGCAGTACTTC
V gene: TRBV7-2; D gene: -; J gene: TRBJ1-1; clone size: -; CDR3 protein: CASSLSGTEAFF; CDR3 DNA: TGTGCCAGCAGCTTATCAGGCACTGAAGCTTTCTTT
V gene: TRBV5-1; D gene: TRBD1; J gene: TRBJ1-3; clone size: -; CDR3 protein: CASSLATGTAGNTIYF; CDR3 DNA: TGCGCCAGCAGCTTGGCGACAGGGACCGCTGGAAACACCATATATTTT
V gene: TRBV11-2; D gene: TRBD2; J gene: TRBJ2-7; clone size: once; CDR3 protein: CASSPVAGPSSYEQYF; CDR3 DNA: TGTGCCAGCAGCCCAGTAGCGGGGCCGAGCTCCTACGAGCAGTACTTC
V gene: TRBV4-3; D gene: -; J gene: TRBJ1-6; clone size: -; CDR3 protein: CASSQEPIPRGAYNSPLHF; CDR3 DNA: TGCGCCAGCAGCCAAGAACCGATTCCACGAGGCGCCTATAATTCACCCCTCCACTTT
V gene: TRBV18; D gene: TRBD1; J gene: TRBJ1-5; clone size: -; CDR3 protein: CASSPDRDRPQHF; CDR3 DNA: TGTGCCAGCTCACCCGACAGGGATCGGCCCCAGCATTTT
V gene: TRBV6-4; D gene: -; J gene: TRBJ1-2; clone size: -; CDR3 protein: CASSGPGGYGYTF; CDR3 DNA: TGTGCCAGCAGCGGCCCCGGGGGCTATGGCTACACCTTC
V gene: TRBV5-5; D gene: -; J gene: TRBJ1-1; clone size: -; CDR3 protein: CASSSRGGTEAFF; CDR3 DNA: TGTGCCAGCAGCTCCAGGGGTGGCACTGAAGCTTTCTTT
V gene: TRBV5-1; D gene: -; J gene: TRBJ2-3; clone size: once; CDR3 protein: CASTTGDTQYF; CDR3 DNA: TGCGCCAGCACAACCGGGGATACGCAGTATTTT
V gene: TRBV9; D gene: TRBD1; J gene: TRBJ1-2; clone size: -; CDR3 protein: CASSQWTGVENYGYTF; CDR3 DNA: TGTGCCAGCAGCCAGTGGACAGGGGTCGAGAACTATGGCTACACCTTC
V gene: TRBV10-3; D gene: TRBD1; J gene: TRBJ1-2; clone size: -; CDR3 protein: CAISDRQGADYGYTF; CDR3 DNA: TGTGCCATCAGTGATCGACAGGGGGCCGACTATGGCTACACCTTC
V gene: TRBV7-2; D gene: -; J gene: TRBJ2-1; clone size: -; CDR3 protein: CASSLVRGAGGHEQFF; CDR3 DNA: TGTGCCAGCAGCTTAGTCCGGGGGGCTGGGGGTCATGAGCAGTTCTTC
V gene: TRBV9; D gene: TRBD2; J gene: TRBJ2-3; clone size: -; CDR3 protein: CASSSGGADTQYF; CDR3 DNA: TGTGCCTCCTCGAGCGGGGGGGCAGATACGCAGTATTTT
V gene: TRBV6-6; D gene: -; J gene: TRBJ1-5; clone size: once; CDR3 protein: CASSYSTGSHQPQHF; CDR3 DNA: TGTGCCAGCAGTTACTCGACGGGTTCGCATCAGCCCCAGCATTTT
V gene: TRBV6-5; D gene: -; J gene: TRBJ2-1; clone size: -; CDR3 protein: CASITRGYYNEQFF; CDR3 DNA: TGTGCCAGCATCACAAGGGGATATTACAATGAGCAGTTCTTC
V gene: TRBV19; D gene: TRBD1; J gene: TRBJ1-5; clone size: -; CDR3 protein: CASRDRGVGNQPQHF; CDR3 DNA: TGTGCCAGTAGGGACAGGGGGGTCGGCAATCAGCCCCAGCATTTT
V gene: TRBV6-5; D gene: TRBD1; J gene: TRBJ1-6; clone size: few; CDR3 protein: CASSYGQGHNSPLHF; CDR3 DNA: TGTGCCAGCAGTTACGGACAGGGGCATAATTCACCCCTCCACTTT
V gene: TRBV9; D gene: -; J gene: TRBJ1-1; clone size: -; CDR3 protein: CASSPGTGLNTEAFF; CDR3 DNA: TGTGCCAGCAGCCCTGGAACAGGATTGAACACTGAAGCTTTCTTT
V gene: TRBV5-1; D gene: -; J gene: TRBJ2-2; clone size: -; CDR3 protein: CASSTGWGANTGELFF; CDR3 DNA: TGCGCCAGCAGTACTGGATGGGGGGCGAACACCGGGGAGCTGTTTTTT
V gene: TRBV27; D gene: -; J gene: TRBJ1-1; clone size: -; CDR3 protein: CASSTRQRWNTEAFF; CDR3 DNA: TGTGCCAGCAGTACCCGACAGAGATGGAACACTGAAGCTTTCTTT
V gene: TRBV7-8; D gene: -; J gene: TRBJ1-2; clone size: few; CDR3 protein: CASSVDTGKGYTF; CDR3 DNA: TGTGCCAGCAGCGTAGACACAGGGAAAGGCTACACCTTC
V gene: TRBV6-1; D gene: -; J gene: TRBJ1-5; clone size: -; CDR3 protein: CASKGGNQPQHF; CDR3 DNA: TGTGCCAGCAAGGGGGGGAATCAGCCCCAGCATTTT
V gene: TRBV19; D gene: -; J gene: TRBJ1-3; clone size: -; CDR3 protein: CASSKAWTPSPGNTIYF; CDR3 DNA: TGTGCCAGTAGTAAAGCATGGACACCAAGTCCCGGAAACACCATATATTTT
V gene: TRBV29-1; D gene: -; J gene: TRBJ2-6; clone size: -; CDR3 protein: CSVEAVLGGSGANVLTF; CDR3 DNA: TGCAGCGTTGAAGCCGTCTTAGGGGGCTCTGGGGCCAACGTCCTGACTTTC
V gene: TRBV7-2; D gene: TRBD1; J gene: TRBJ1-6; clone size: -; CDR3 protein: CASRQTGADNSPLHF; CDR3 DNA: TGTGCCAGCAGGCAGACAGGGGCGGATAATTCACCCCTCCACTTT
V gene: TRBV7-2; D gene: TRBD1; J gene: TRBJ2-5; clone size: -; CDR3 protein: CASSFDRGGETQYF; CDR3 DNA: TGTGCCAGCAGCTTTGACAGGGGTGGGGAGACCCAGTACTTC
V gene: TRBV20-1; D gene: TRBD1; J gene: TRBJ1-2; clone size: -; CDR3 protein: CSARGQPGYTF; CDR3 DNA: TGCAGTGCTAGGGGACAGCCTGGCTACACCTTC
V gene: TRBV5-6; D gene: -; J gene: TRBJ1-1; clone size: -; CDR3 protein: CASSLAFVSTEAFF; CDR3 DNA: TGTGCCAGCAGCTTGGCCTTCGTGAGCACTGAAGCTTTCTTT
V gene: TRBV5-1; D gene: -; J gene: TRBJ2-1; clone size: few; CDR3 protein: CASRREGGNEQFF; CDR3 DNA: TGCGCCAGCAGGCGCGAGGGAGGCAATGAGCAGTTCTTC
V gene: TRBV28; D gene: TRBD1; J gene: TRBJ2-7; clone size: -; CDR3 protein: CASSLTGGFAYEQYF; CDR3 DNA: TGTGCCAGCAGTTTAACAGGGGGCTTCGCCTACGAGCAGTACTTC
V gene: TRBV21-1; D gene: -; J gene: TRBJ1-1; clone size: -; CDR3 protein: CASSKPRTGNTEAFF; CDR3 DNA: TGTGCCAGCAGCAAACCTAGGACTGGGAACACTGAAGCTTTCTTT
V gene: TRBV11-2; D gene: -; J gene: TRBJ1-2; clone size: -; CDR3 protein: CASSLEGGSVYGYTF; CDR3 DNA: TGTGCCAGCAGCTTAGAGGGGGGGTCAGTCTATGGCTACACCTTC
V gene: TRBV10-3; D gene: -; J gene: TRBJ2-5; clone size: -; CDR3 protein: CATGRTGNIIWETQYF; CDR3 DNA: TGTGCCACCGGGCGGACGGGGAATATAATTTGGGAGACCCAGTACTTC
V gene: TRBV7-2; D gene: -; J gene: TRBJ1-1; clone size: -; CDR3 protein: CASSLVPGWENTEAFF; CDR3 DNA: TGTGCCAGCAGCTTAGTTCCAGGGTGGGAGAACACTGAAGCTTTCTTT
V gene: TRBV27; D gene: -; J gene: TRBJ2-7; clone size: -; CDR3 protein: CASSLIPEYEQYF; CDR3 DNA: TGTGCCAGCAGTTTAATCCCTGAGTACGAGCAGTACTTC
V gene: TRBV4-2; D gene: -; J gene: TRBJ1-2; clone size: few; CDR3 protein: CASSQERQGGDGYTF; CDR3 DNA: TGTGCCAGCAGCCAAGAGCGGCAGGGTGGGGATGGCTACACCTTC
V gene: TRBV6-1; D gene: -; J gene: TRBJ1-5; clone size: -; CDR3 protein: CASSELGGYSNQPQHF; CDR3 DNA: TGTGCCAGCAGTGAATTGGGGGGTTATAGCAATCAGCCCCAGCATTTT
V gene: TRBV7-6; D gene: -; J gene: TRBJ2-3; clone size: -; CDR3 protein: CASSLGHQIGTDTQYF; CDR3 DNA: TGTGCCAGCAGCTTAGGACATCAAATAGGCACAGATACGCAGTATTTT
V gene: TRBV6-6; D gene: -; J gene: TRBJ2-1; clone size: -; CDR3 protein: CASTNYNEQFF; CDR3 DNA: TGTGCCAGCACAAATTACAATGAGCAGTTCTTC
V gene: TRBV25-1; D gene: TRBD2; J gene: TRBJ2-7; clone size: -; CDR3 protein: CASSDLGLAGAYEQYF; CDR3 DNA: TGTGCCAGCAGTGATCTGGGACTAGCGGGGGCCTACGAGCAGTACTTC